This T cell receptor beta chain was obtained from a study of T cell responses to AZD1222 COVID-19 vaccine. Findings and caveats of the study: Repertoires in all cases were sampled only once the peak T cell response had passed. CD4 TCRs linked to vaccination spanned spike, dominating at 160-218 and 743-854. At study baseline, merely roughly 6 AZD1222 recipients were seropositive.

TCRdb's copy holds only in-frame clones and misses some; the assay was immunoSEQ multiplex PCR. The repertoire holds about 110,000 clones, with around 90% as singletons. The CDR3 loop spans 14 amino acids. V was pared by 5 bases and J by 0 bases, with 11 bases between. CDR1 is MNHEY and CDR2 is SMNVEV in the germline V gene (reference sequence). A remark on this clone: Its antigen is not known.

The sequences come from peripheral blood, collected on day 0 of MenACWY control vaccination. The TCR sequence derives from an adult in good health. The chain has TRBV27 and TRBJ2-7; a possible D gene is TRBD2 (5 bases). The CDR3 bases are TGTGCCAGCAGTCCCTTAGCGAGCTCCTACGAGCAGTACTTC. It specifies CASSPLASSYEQYF.